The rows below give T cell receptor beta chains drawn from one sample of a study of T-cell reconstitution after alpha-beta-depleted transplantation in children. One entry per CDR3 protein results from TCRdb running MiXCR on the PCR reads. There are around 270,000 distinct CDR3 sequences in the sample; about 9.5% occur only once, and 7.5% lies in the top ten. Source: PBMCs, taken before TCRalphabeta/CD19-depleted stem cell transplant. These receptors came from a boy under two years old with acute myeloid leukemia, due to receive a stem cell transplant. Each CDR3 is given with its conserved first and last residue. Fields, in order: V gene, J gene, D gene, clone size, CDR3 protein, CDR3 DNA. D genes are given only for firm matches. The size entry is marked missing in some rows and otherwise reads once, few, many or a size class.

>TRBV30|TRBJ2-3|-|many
CAWEAGTDTQYF
TGTGCCTGGGAAGCAGGCACAGATACGCAGTATTTT
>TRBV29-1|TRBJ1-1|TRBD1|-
CSVDDRGPVAEAFF
TGCAGCGTTGATGACAGGGGGCCCGTCGCTGAAGCTTTCTTT
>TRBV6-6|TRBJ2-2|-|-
CATEDLTGELFF
TGTGCCACCGAAGATCTCACCGGGGAGCTGTTTTTT
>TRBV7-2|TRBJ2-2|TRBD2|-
CASSLAGLIFSGELFF
TGTGCCAGCAGCTTAGCGGGACTAATATTCTCCGGGGAGCTGTTTTTT
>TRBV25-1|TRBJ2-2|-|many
CASTMNTGELFF
TGTGCCAGCACCATGAACACCGGGGAGCTGTTTTTT
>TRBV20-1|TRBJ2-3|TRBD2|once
CSARRGVPDTQYF
TGCAGTGCACGGCGGGGGGTCCCAGATACGCAGTATTTT
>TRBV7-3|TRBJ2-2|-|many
CASSSQRGTGELFF
TGTGCCAGCAGCTCCCAACGGGGAACCGGGGAGCTGTTTTTT
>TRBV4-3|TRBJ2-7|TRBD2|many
CASSQVAGGRYEQYF
TGCGCCAGCAGCCAAGTAGCGGGAGGCCGGTACGAGCAGTACTTC
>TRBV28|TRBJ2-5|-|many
CASSGRIQETQYF
TGTGCCAGCAGTGGACGGATCCAAGAGACCCAGTACTTC
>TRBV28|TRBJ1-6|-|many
CASSADETRALHF
TGTGCCAGCAGTGCCGATGAAACCAGGGCCCTCCACTTT
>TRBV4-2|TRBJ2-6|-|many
CASSQAASTFSGANVLTF
TGTGCCAGCAGCCAAGCGGCCAGCACCTTCTCTGGGGCCAACGTCCTGACTTTC
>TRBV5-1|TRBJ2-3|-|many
CASSLGLRDTQYF
TGCGCCAGCAGCTTAGGGCTGAGAGATACGCAGTATTTT
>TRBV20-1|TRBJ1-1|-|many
CSARERGDGGNTEAFF
TGCAGTGCTAGAGAGAGGGGGGATGGAGGGAACACTGAAGCTTTCTTT
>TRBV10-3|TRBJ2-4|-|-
CAIRKDEDKNIQYF
TGTGCCATCAGAAAGGATGAGGACAAAAACATTCAGTACTTC
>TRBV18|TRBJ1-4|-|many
CASSLQGREKLFF
TGTGCCAGCTCACTACAGGGCCGTGAAAAACTGTTTTTT
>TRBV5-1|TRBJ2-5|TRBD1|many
CASSGGQGPETQYF
TGCGCCAGCAGCGGAGGACAGGGCCCCGAGACCCAGTACTTC
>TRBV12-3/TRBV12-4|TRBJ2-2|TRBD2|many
CASTFRGGIAGELFF
TGTGCCAGCACCTTTCGGGGGGGGATAGCCGGGGAGCTGTTTTTT
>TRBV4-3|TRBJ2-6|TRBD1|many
CASSEHRGRAPGANVLTF
TGCGCCAGCAGCGAACACAGGGGTAGGGCGCCTGGGGCCAACGTCCTGACTTTC
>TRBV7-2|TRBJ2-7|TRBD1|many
CASSRDREGYEQYF
TGTGCCAGCAGCAGGGACAGGGAAGGCTACGAGCAGTACTTC
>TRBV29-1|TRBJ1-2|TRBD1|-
CSVITGTGRNYGYTF
TGCAGCGTGATTACCGGGACAGGGCGGAACTATGGCTACACCTTC
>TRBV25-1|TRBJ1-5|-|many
CASSEYLGFGLQPQHF
TGTGCCAGCAGTGAATACCTAGGGTTTGGGCTTCAGCCCCAGCATTTT
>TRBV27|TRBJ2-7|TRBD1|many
CASSFSPGTGTEQYF
TGTGCCAGCAGTTTTTCCCCCGGGACAGGTACGGAGCAGTACTTC
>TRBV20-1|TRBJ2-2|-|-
CSARRMSGASPGELFF
TGCAGTGCTAGAAGAATGTCGGGTGCCTCTCCCGGGGAGCTGTTTTTT
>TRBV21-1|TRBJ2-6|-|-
CASSNFAMRGSGANVLTF
TGTGCCAGCAGCAATTTTGCTATGAGGGGAAGTGGGGCCAACGTCCTGACTTTC
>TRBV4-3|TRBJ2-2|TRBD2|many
CASSHIPRLAINTGELFF
TGCGCCAGCAGCCACATCCCGCGACTAGCGATAAACACCGGGGAGCTGTTTTTT
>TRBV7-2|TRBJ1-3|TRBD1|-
CASNLGRGRTGNTIYF
TGTGCCAGCAACTTAGGTAGGGGGCGGACTGGAAACACCATATATTTT